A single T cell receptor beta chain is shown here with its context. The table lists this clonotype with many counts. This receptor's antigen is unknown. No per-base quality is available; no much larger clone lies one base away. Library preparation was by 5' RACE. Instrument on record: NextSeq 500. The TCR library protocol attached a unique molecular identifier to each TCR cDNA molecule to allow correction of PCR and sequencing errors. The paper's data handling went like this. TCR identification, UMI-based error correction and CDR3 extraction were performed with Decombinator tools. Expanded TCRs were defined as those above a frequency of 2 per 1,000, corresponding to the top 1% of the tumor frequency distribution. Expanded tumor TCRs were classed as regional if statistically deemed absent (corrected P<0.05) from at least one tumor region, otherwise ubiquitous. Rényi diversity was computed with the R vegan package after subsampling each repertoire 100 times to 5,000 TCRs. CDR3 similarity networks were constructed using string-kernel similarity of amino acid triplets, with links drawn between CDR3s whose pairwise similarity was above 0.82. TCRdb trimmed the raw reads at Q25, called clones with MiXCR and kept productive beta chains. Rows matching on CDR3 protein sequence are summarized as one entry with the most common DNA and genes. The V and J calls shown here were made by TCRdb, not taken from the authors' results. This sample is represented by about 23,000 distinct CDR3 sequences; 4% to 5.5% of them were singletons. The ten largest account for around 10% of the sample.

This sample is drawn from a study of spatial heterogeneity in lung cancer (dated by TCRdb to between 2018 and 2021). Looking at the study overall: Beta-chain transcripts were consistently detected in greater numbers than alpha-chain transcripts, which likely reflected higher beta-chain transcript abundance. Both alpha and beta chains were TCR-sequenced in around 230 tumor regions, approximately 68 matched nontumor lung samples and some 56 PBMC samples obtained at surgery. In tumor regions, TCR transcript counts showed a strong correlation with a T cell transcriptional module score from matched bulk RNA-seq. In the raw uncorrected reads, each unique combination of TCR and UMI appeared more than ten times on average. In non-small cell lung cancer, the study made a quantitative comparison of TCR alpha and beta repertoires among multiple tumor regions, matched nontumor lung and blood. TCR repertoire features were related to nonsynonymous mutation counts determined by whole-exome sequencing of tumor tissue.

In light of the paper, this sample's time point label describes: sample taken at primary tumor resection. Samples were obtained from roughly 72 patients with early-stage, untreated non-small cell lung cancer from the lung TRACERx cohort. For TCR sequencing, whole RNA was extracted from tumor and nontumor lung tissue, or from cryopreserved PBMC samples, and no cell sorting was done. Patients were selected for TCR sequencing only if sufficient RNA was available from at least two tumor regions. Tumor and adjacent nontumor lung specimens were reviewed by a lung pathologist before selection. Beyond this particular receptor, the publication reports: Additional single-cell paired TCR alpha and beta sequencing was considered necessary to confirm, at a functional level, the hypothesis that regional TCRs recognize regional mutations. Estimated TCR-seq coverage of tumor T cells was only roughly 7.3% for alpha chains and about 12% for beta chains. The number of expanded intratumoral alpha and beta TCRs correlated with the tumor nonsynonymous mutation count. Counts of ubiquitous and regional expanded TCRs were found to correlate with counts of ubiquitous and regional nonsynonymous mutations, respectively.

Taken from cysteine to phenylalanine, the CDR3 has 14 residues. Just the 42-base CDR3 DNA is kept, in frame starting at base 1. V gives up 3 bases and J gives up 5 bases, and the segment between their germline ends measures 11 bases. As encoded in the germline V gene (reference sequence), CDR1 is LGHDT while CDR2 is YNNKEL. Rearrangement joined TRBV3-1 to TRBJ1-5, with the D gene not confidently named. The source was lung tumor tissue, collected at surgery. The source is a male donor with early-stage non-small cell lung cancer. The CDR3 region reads CASSQALAYQPQHF. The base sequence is TGTGCCAGCAGCCAGGCTCTAGCCTATCAGCCCCAGCATTTT. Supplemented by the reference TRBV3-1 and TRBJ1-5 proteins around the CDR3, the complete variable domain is DTAVSQTPKYLVTQMGNDKSIKCEQNLGHDTMYWYKQDSKKFLKIMFSYNNKELIINETVPNRFSPKSPDKAHLNLHINSLELGDSAVYFCASSQALAYQPQHFGDGTRLSIL.